Shown below are 18 T cell receptor beta chains from a single sample sequenced in a study of tumor-infiltrating lymphocytes in oesophageal squamous cell carcinoma. TCRdb passed the PCR reads through MiXCR, listing each CDR3 protein once. The sample has 15,000 to 17,000 distinct CDR3 sequences, roughly 54% seen once; the top ten hold roughly 34%. The sample taken for sequencing was esophageal tumor tissue. These receptors were taken from a female donor with esophageal squamous cell carcinoma.

This clonotype was counted only a few times. The chain has TRBV7-9 and TRBJ2-1; D remains ambiguous. Trimming removed 7 bases from V and 8 bases from J, with 9 bases in between. CDR3 length: 11 residues. Germline CDR1 reads SEHNR; CDR2 reads FQNEAQ (reference sequence). The CDR3 sequence is CASTIADEQFF. The CDR3 DNA reads TGTGCCAGCACCATTGCCGATGAGCAGTTCTTC.

This clonotype was counted at least ten times. The chain combines TRBV5-4 with TRBJ2-7; 8 bases match TRBD1. After removal of 3 bases from V and 2 bases from J, the junction contained 4 bases not matched to a gene. Germline CDR1 is SGHNT and CDR2 is YYREEE (reference sequence). The CDR3 extends over 14 amino acids. The CDR3 sequence: CASSSGGLTYEQYF. CDR3 sequence (DNA): TGTGCCAGCAGCTCAGGGGGCTTGACCTACGAGCAGTACTTC.

J is TRBJ2-5 and V is TRBV5-6; D remains ambiguous. This CDR3 region has 16 residues. The germline CDR1 and CDR2 sequences are SGHDT and YYEEEE. Trimming removed 3 bases at V and 1 base at J, with 16 bases between. The CDR3 loop reads CASSSNYGAAQETQYF. CDR3 DNA sequence: TGTGCCAGCAGCTCCAATTATGGTGCGGCCCAAGAGACCCAGTACTTC.

Here the CDR3 DNA reads TGTGCCAGCAGCTCGGACGGGGCGGGATCCTACGAGCAGTACTTC. Translating it yields CASSSDGAGSYEQYF. The genes are TRBV7-2 and TRBJ2-7; a possible D gene is TRBD2 (6 bases). Between the trimmed V and J ends, which lost 4 bases and 1 base, there was a span of 14 bases. Germline lookup yields CDR1 SGHTA and CDR2 FQGNSA. The CDR3 totals 15 residues.

This clonotype turned up a few times. The V gene is TRBV7-2, the J gene TRBJ2-1; D unclear. The J call may not be correct, given that the DNA end is closer to TRBJ2-7. Germline CDR1 SGHTA, CDR2 FQGNSA. This CDR3 is 11 amino acids long. CDR3 DNA sequence: TGTGCCAGCAGCTTAATATCCGAGCAGTACTTC. It codes for CASSLISEQYF.

This clonotype was detected a few times. The chain combines TRBV6-1 with TRBJ2-6; maybe TRBD1 (7 bases). Per the germline V gene, CDR1 is MNHNS and CDR2 is SASEGT. The CDR3 runs to 17 residues. Deletions cut 8 bases from V and 0 bases from J, with 17 bases between. The CDR3 protein is CASGKTGTLSGANVLTF. CDR3 sequence (DNA): TGTGCCAGCGGTAAGACAGGGACTCTCTCTGGGGCCAACGTCCTGACTTTC.

This chain links TRBV6-9 with TRBJ2-7; TRBD1 agrees at 8 bases. The better agreement between TRBJ2-1 and the DNA end casts doubt on the J call. Germline V lookup: CDR1 MNHGY, CDR2 SVAAGI. The CDR3 has 19 amino acids. CDR3 region: CASSYGTGGFWGAGNEQFF. CDR3 nucleotides: TGTGCCAGCAGTTATGGAACAGGGGGTTTTTGGGGGGCGGGGAATGAGCAGTTCTTC.

This clonotype came up a few times. CDR3 loop: CASSLVSSGRETQYF. The CDR3 coding sequence is TGTGCCAGCAGCTTAGTCTCTAGCGGGCGGGAGACCCAGTACTTC. The gene calls are TRBV7-8 and TRBJ2-3; 8 bases agree with TRBD2. The DNA end favors TRBJ2-5, so the J call may be wrong. The CDR3 contains 15 residues. Germline V gene data show CDR1 as SGHVS and CDR2 as FQNEAQ.

The rearrangement uses TRBV4-3 and TRBJ2-1, with 7 nucleotides matching TRBD2. This CDR3 is 19 amino acids long. V was pared by 2 bases and J by 4 bases, with 17 bases of the junction left unmatched. Germline V gene data show CDR1 as LGHNA and CDR2 as YSLEER. CDR3: CASSQRDYQSAGAYNEQFF. CDR3 bases: TGCGCCAGCAGCCAACGGGACTACCAGAGCGCAGGAGCATACAATGAGCAGTTCTTC.

The V and J genes are TRBV12-3 or TRBV12-4 and TRBJ2-3, with 16 positions matching TRBD2. Trimming removed 5 bases from V and 4 bases from J; junction bases left unmatched: 3. This CDR3 has 16 amino acids. Here the CDR3 reads CASSPGLAGGSDTQYF. The CDR3, as DNA: TGTGCCAGCAGTCCGGGACTAGCGGGAGGGTCAGATACGCAGTATTTT.

There are many counts of this clonotype. This chain links TRBV5-4 with TRBJ2-2; D call uncertain. Trimming removed 0 bases at V and 1 base at J, with 7 bases between. Germline V gives CDR1 SGHNT, CDR2 YYREEE (reference sequence). This CDR3 is 15 amino acids long. The CDR3: CASSLATLNTGELFF. CDR3 coding DNA: TGTGCCAGCAGCTTGGCGACGTTGAACACCGGGGAGCTGTTTTTT.

This clonotype came up many times. V and J are TRBV27 and TRBJ2-7, with D unclear. V was trimmed by 5 bases and J by 1 base, leaving 9 bases between them. This CDR3 is 13 amino acids long. The germline CDR1 and CDR2 sequences are MNHEY and SMNVEV (reference sequence). CDR3 in DNA: TGTGCCAGCAGTAGAATGGCTTCCTACGAGCAGTACTTC. Its protein is CASSRMASYEQYF.

Here the CDR3 reads CASSAGPYEQYF. CDR3 coding DNA: TGTGCCAGCAGCGCCGGGCCTTACGAGCAGTACTTC. V usage is TRBV28 and J usage is TRBJ2-5; D ambiguous. The J call could be wrong; TRBJ2-7 is a better fit for the DNA end. The germline V gene encodes CDR1 MDHEN and CDR2 SYDVKM. The CDR3 extends over 12 amino acids.

This clonotype has only a few counts. The rearrangement joins TRBV11-3 to TRBJ2-1; a possible D gene is TRBD2 (6 bases). CDR3 size: 15 residues. Germline V gene data show CDR1 as SGHNT and CDR2 as YENEEA. V shed 1 base and J shed 2 bases, with 9 bases lying between them. In DNA, the CDR3 is TGTGCCAGCAGCTTAGGGACTATGGCCTACAATGAGCAGTTCTTC. Translating gives CASSLGTMAYNEQFF. The full variable domain, with the rest looked up from reference TRBV11-3 and TRBJ2-1, is EAGVVQSPRYKIIEKKQPVAFWCNPISGHNTLYWYLQNLGQGPELLIRYENEEAVDDSQLPKDRFSAERLKGVDSTLKIQPAELGDSAVYLCASSLGTMAYNEQFFGPGTRLTVL.

As for this clonotype: Germline and junction disagree at one end, which may indicate a read error. The chain joins TRBV6-1 to TRBJ2-3; no clear D gene. The CDR3 has 14 amino acids. Germline V gene sequence: CDR1 MNHNS, CDR2 SASEGT. The CDR3 DNA follows: TGTGCCAGCAGTGAAGTCCCCACCGATTCACCCCTCCACTTC. This codes for CASSEVPTDSPLHF.

The count of this clonotype is one. The chain carries TRBV6-1 and TRBJ2-7; 9 nucleotides line up with TRBD2. With the DNA end fitting TRBJ2-1 better, the J assignment may be wrong. The CDR3 is 15 residues long. Germline CDR1 MNHNS, CDR2 SASEGT. CDR3: CASSEEGTSHNEQFF. DNA for the CDR3: TGTGCCAGCAGTGAAGAGGGGACTAGCCACAATGAGCAGTTCTTC.

The V gene is TRBV6-1, the J gene TRBJ2-4; D is possibly TRBD1 (6 bases). Near its end, the DNA agrees better with TRBJ2-1, so the J call may be wrong. Per germline, CDR1 MNHNS and CDR2 SASEGT. The CDR3 is made up of 11 amino acids. Here the CDR3 DNA reads TGTGCCAGCAGTGATGGGGGCAGGCAGTTCTTC. It encodes CASSDGGRQFF.

This clonotype was counted many times. V gene TRBV5-4 combines with J gene TRBJ2-6; D gene uncertain. The CDR3 is 14 residues long. CDR1 is SGHNT, CDR2 YYREEE, per germline (reference sequence). Trimming took off 7 bases at V and 0 bases at J, with 8 bases between the two ends. The CDR3 spells CASQDVSGANVLTF. The CDR3 DNA reads TGTGCCAGCCAGGACGTCTCTGGGGCCAACGTCCTGACTTTC.